This is a list of T cell receptor beta chains from one sample in a study of blood T cell repertoires in COVID-19. Profiling relied on immunoSEQ multiplex PCR, and the TCRdb table lists in-frame clones only, not all of them. The table records approximately 83,000 clones, around 85% of them present only once. Sample: peripheral blood. The receptor source for this set is a man in his fifties with acute or convalescent COVID-19. CDR3s include the opening cysteine and the closing phenylalanine or tryptophan. The D gene is left open where the match is weak. Expanded clones are given a class, and other clones once, few, many or no size at all.

15,TRBD2,NA,TRBV19,TRBJ2-1,TGTGCCAGTAGTTACCGGACTAGCGGATACAATGAGCAGTTCTTC,CASSYRTSGYNEQFF
15,TRBD1,NA,TRBV6-5,TRBJ1-1,TGTGCCAGCAGGTACCCCGGACAGGGAGTCACTGAAGCTTTCTTT,CASRYPGQGVTEAFF
14,TRBD1,NA,TRBV6-1,TRBJ2-4,TGTGCCAGCAGTGAAGTCCCGGGACAGGGGAGACAGTACTTC,CASSEVPGQGRQYF
14,NA,NA,TRBV7-9,TRBJ2-7,TGTGCCAGCAGCTTAGTGTCAGGGATGTACGAGCAGTACTTC,CASSLVSGMYEQYF
14,NA,NA,TRBV28,TRBJ2-7,TGTGCCAGCAGTTTTACGGGTTATCCCTACGAGCAGTACTTC,CASSFTGYPYEQYF
15,TRBD1,NA,TRBV11-2,TRBJ2-5,TGTGCCAGCAGCCTCGTTACAGGGGGCGCGGAGACCCAGTACTTC,CASSLVTGGAETQYF
14,TRBD1,NA,TRBV6-5,TRBJ1-1,TGTGCCAGCAGATTGGGGACAGAAAACACTGAAGCTTTCTTT,CASRLGTENTEAFF
16,NA,NA,TRBV4-1,TRBJ1-6,TGCGCCAGCAGCCAAGATCCCCCAGTATATAATTCACCCCTCCACTTT,CASSQDPPVYNSPLHF
15,TRBD1,once,TRBV5-4,TRBJ2-1,TGTGCCAGCAGCTTGGGACAGGGGGTCAACAATGAGCAGTTCTTC,CASSLGQGVNNEQFF
15,NA,NA,TRBV4-2,TRBJ2-2,TGTGCCAGCAGCCCTTCCAGCGGGCCCACCGGGGAGCTGTTTTTT,CASSPSSGPTGELFF
17,TRBD2,NA,TRBV18,TRBJ2-2,TGTGCCAGCTCACGACCGGGACTAGCGGGGGGCACCGGGGAGCTGTTTTTT,CASSRPGLAGGTGELFF
17,TRBD2,NA,TRBV28,TRBJ2-3,TGTGCCAGCAGCTCCCAGACTAGCGGGAGTGTCACAGATACGCAGTATTTT,CASSSQTSGSVTDTQYF
16,NA,once,TRBV5-4,TRBJ1-4,TGTGCCAGCAGCCCCGGGGGCGGGGAGGGGAATGAAAAACTGTTTTTT,CASSPGGGEGNEKLFF
17,TRBD1,NA,TRBV7-9,TRBJ1-1,TGTGCCAGCAGCTTAGCCGGCAGGGTCACAGGGGACACTGAAGCTTTCTTT,CASSLAGRVTGDTEAFF
14,TRBD1,NA,TRBV5-6,TRBJ2-5,TGTGCCAGCAGCTTGGGGGCAGGGGGAGAGACCCAGTACTTC,CASSLGAGGETQYF
16,TRBD2,NA,TRBV7-6,TRBJ2-5,TGTGCCAGCAGCTCCCCCTCTAGCGGGGGGCAAGAGACCCAGTACTTC,CASSSPSSGGQETQYF
15,NA,NA,TRBV10-2,TRBJ1-2,TGCGCCAGCAGTCCTTCGGACAGCCATATCTATGGCTACACCTTC,CASSPSDSHIYGYTF
16,NA,few,TRBV11-2,TRBJ1-6,TGTGCCAGCAGCTTAGATTCCCAGGGGTGGGATTCACCCCTCCACTTT,CASSLDSQGWDSPLHF
16,NA,NA,TRBV4-1,TRBJ2-1,TGCGCCAGCAGCCAAGATCTCAGGGGCGGGTACAATGAGCAGTTCTTC,CASSQDLRGGYNEQFF
15,NA,once,TRBV7-2,TRBJ1-2,TGTGCCAGCAGCTTAGTGTGGGGAGGGGAGGATGGCTACACCTTC,CASSLVWGGEDGYTF
16,TRBD1,NA,TRBV11-2,TRBJ2-1,TGTGCCAGCAGCTCTAGGACAGGGAGCTCCTACAATGAGCAGTTCTTC,CASSSRTGSSYNEQFF
14,NA,NA,TRBV21-1,TRBJ2-5,TGTGCCAGCAGCAAAGAACGGGGTCGCGAGACCCAGTACTTC,CASSKERGRETQYF
16,TRBD2,NA,TRBV6-5,TRBJ2-7,TGTGCCAGCAGTTACTATTTGGCTAGCGGACCTTCCGGCGGGTACTTC,CASSYYLASGPSGGYF
16,NA,NA,TRBV15,TRBJ1-1,TGTGCCACCAGCAGAGATTGGCGGGGGAGGAACACTGAAGCTTTCTTT,CATSRDWRGRNTEAFF
12,NA,NA,TRBV7-3,TRBJ2-5,TGTGCCAGCAGCTTCATCAAAGAGACCCAGTACTTC,CASSFIKETQYF
15,NA,NA,TRBV24-1,TRBJ2-5,TGTGCCACCAGTGATTTTTCGGGCAGGGGAGAGACCCAGTACTTC,CATSDFSGRGETQYF
19,TRBD2,once,TRBV23-1,TRBJ2-4,TGCGCCAGCAGTCAATCGGGGGAGGGACTAGCGGGAGTAGGGAACATTCAGTACTTC,CASSQSGEGLAGVGNIQYF
11,NA,NA,TRBV9,TRBJ1-2,TGTGCCAGCAGCGCCGGTTATGGCTACACCTTC,CASSAGYGYTF
15,NA,NA,TRBV11-1,TRBJ2-7,TGTGCCAGCAGCTTAGAGTTGGGGAGCTCCTACGAGCAGTACTTC,CASSLELGSSYEQYF
12,NA,NA,TRBV7-2,TRBJ2-1,TGTGCCAGCAGCGACAGACTAGAAGGTGCGTTCTTC,CASSDRLEGAFF
15,TRBD1,NA,TRBV11-2,TRBJ1-2,TGTGCCAGCAGCGGCGAAGCACAGGGGGAAGATGGCTACACCTTC,CASSGEAQGEDGYTF
13,NA,NA,TRBV6-2/TRBV6-3,TRBJ2-7,TGTGCCAGCAGTTACTCCTCGGCCTACGAGCAGTACTTC,CASSYSSAYEQYF
15,NA,NA,TRBV18,TRBJ1-5,TGTGCCAGCTCACCGAGGGAAGGGGGGGTGGAACCCCAGCATTTT,CASSPREGGVEPQHF
16,TRBD2,NA,TRBV6-2/TRBV6-3,TRBJ2-2,TGTGCCAGCAGTCCAGGACTAGCGGGGGGCGGCCGGGAGCTGTTTTTT,CASSPGLAGGGRELFF
15,TRBD1,many,TRBV5-1,TRBJ2-2,TGCGCCAGCAGCCGTACAGGGGGCGAAAACGGGGAGCTGTTTTTT,CASSRTGGENGELFF
14,NA,few,TRBV19,TRBJ1-4,TGTGCCAGTAGTATAGACGGGTATAATGAAAAACTGTTTTTT,CASSIDGYNEKLFF
14,NA,few,TRBV14,TRBJ1-1,TGTGCCAGCAGCCAACAAGCCGGTAACACTGAAGCTTTCTTT,CASSQQAGNTEAFF
13,TRBD2,once,TRBV29-1,TRBJ2-7,TGCAGCGGCCGACTAGCGGACACCTACGAGCAGTACTTC,CSGRLADTYEQYF
11,NA,NA,TRBV5-1,TRBJ2-7,TGCGCCAGCAGTTCCGAGTACGAGCAGTACTTC,CASSSEYEQYF
14,NA,NA,TRBV30,TRBJ1-1,TGTGCCTGGGCCAGGGTAGGGGGGAACACTGAAGCTTTCTTT,CAWARVGGNTEAFF
14,NA,NA,TRBV4-1,TRBJ1-1,TGCGCCAGCGTGCCGGGGGAGACGAACACTGAAGCTTTCTTT,CASVPGETNTEAFF
15,NA,NA,TRBV4-1,TRBJ2-1,TGCGCCAGCAGCCAATCAGAAAACTACCAAAATGAGCAGTTCTTC,CASSQSENYQNEQFF
15,NA,NA,TRBV18,TRBJ2-5,TGTGCCAGCTCGCCCCAGGGGACGCCACAAGAGACCCAGTACTTC,CASSPQGTPQETQYF
12,NA,once,TRBV18,TRBJ2-7,TGTGCCAGCTCACCACCGAGTGCCGAGCAGTACTTC,CASSPPSAEQYF
18,TRBD2,NA,TRBV7-2,TRBJ2-2,TGTGCCAGCAGCTTAAGGGCACTAGCGGGGGGGAACACCGGGGAGCTGTTTTTT,CASSLRALAGGNTGELFF
16,TRBD2,NA,TRBV4-1,TRBJ2-5,TGCGCCAGCAGCCAAGTAAACGGGGGGGGAGGAGAGACCCAGTACTTC,CASSQVNGGGGETQYF
13,TRBD1,NA,TRBV29-1,TRBJ2-7,TGCACCTGGGGACAGATTCTATCCTACGAGCAGTACTTC,CTWGQILSYEQYF
13,NA,NA,TRBV6-2/TRBV6-3,TRBJ1-1,TGTGCCAGCAGTTGGGAGACCTTGGGCGAAGCTTTCTTT,CASSWETLGEAFF
14,TRBD1,few,TRBV6-6,TRBJ1-6,TGTGCCAGCAGTAAGGGACAGCTCAATTCACCCCTCCACTTT,CASSKGQLNSPLHF
13,NA,NA,TRBV6-5,TRBJ2-5,TGTGCCAGCAGTCGGACAGTACAAGAGACCCAGTACTTC,CASSRTVQETQYF